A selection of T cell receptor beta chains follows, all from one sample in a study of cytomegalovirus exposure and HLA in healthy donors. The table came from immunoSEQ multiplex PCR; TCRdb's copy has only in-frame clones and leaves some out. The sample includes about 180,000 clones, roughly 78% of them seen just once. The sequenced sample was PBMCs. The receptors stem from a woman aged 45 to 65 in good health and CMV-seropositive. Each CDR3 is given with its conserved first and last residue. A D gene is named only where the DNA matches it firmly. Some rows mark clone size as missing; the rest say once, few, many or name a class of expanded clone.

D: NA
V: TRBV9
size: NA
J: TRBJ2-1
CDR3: CASSLREGSYNEQFF
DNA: TGTGCCAGCAGCCTACGAGAGGGCTCCTACAATGAGCAGTTCTTC

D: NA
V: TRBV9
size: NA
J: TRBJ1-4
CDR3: CASSGSNEATNEKLFF
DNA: TGTGCCAGCAGCGGAAGCAACGAGGCAACTAATGAAAAACTGTTTTTT

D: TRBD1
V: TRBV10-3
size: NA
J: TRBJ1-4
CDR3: CAISPGQGSGKLFF
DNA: TGTGCCATCAGCCCGGGACAGGGGAGCGGAAAACTGTTTTTT

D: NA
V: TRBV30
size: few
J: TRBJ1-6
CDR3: CAWSVRSSYNSPLHF
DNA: TGTGCCTGGAGTGTCCGTAGCTCCTATAATTCACCCCTCCACTTT

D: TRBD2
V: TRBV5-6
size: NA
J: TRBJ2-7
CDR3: CASSSGLAGTYEQYF
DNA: TGTGCCAGCAGCTCGGGACTAGCGGGGACCTACGAGCAGTACTTC

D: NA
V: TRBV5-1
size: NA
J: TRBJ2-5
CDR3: CASSPEGGNQETQYF
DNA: TGCGCCAGCAGCCCAGAGGGAGGTAACCAAGAGACCCAGTACTTC

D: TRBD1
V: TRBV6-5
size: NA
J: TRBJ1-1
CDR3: CASSGRTGETEAFF
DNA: TGTGCCAGCAGTGGCCGGACAGGGGAAACTGAAGCTTTCTTT

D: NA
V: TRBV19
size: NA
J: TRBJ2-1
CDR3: CASSIVRDNEQFF
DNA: TGTGCCAGTAGTATCGTCCGTGACAATGAGCAGTTCTTC

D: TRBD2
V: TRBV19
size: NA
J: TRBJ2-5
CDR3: CASSGGLAGGVNQETQYF
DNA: TGTGCCAGTAGTGGGGGACTAGCGGGGGGCGTTAACCAAGAGACCCAGTACTTC

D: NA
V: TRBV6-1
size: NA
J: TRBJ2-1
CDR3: CASSPPRSSYNEQFF
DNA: TGTGCCAGCAGTCCCCCCCGGAGCTCCTACAATGAGCAGTTCTTC

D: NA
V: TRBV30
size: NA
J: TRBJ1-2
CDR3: CAWRTEDYYGYTF
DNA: TGTGCCTGGAGGACAGAGGATTACTATGGCTACACCTTC

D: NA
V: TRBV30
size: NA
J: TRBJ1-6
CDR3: CAWSLQGGPLHF
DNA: TGTGCCTGGAGCCTACAGGGCGGACCCCTCCACTTT

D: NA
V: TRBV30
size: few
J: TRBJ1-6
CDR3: CAWSPRRGGDSPLHF
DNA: TGTGCCTGGAGTCCCCGGCGGGGGGGGGATTCACCCCTCCACTTT

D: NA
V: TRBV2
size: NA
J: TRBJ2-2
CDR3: CASTRGSNTGELFF
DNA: TGTGCCAGCACGAGGGGGTCGAACACCGGGGAGCTGTTTTTT

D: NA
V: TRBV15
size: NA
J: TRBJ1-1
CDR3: CATSRDGRGAMNTEAFF
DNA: TGTGCCACCAGCAGAGATGGGAGGGGAGCAATGAACACTGAAGCTTTCTTT

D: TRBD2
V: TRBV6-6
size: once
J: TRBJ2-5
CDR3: CASSYYSGGRETQYF
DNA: TGTGCCAGCAGTTACTACAGCGGGGGCAGGGAGACCCAGTACTTC

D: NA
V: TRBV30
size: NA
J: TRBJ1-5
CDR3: CAWSQGVGNQPQHF
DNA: TGTGCCTGGAGTCAGGGTGTGGGCAATCAGCCCCAGCATTTT

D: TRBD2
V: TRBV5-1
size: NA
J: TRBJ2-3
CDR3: CASSLGTSGATDTQYF
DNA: TGCGCCAGCAGCTTGGGAACTAGCGGGGCCACAGATACGCAGTATTTT

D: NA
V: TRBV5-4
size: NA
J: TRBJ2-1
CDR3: CASSSETYNEQFF
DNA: TGTGCCAGCAGCTCCGAGACCTACAATGAGCAGTTCTTC

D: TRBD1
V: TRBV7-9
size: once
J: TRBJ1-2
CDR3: CASSLDLGTGSYTF
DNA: TGTGCCAGCAGCTTAGATCTGGGGACAGGAAGCTACACCTTC

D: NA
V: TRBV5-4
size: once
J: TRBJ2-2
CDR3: CASTEGSRISGELFF
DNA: TGTGCCAGCACCGAAGGGAGTCGTATCTCCGGGGAGCTGTTTTTT

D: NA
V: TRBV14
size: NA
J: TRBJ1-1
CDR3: CASSQHHGGWAEAFF
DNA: TGTGCCAGCAGCCAACACCATGGGGGGTGGGCTGAAGCTTTCTTT

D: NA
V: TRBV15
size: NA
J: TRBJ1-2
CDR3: CATSREGSGSYTF
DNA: TGTGCCACCAGCAGAGAAGGTTCCGGGAGCTACACCTTC

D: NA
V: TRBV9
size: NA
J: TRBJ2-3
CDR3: CASSGVKGQPPTDTQYF
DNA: TGTGCCAGCAGCGGAGTGAAGGGGCAACCCCCCACAGATACGCAGTATTTT

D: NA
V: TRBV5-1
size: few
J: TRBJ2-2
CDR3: CASSSRPGGPGELFF
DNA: TGCGCCAGCAGCTCCCGACCGGGGGGCCCCGGGGAGCTGTTTTTT